This entry is about one T cell receptor beta chain. TCRdb's table, derived via immunoSEQ multiplex PCR, lists solely in-frame clones and lacks some. The sample holds some 220,000 clones; around three quarters are singletons and the top ten take about 7%. This sample was taken from a study of blood T cell repertoires in COVID-19. The sample consisted of peripheral blood. The sequence derives from a woman between 65 and 79 years old with acute or convalescent COVID-19.

The CDR3 protein is CASSSSNRNTEAFF. The CDR3 DNA reads TGCGCCAGCAGTTCTTCTAACAGGAACACTGAAGCTTTCTTT. The rearrangement uses TRBV5-1 and TRBJ1-1; no reliable D call. The germline CDR1 and CDR2 sequences are SGHRS and YFSETQ. The CDR3 is 14 residues long. V gave up 5 bases and J gave up 1 base, with 12 bases separating them.